A selection of T cell receptor beta chains follows, all from one sample in a study of cytomegalovirus exposure and HLA in healthy donors. Measured with immunoSEQ multiplex PCR; TCRdb has only the in-frame clones, and not every one. This repertoire shows 130,000 to 150,000 clones, 75% to 90% found once; its top ten account for under 3%. Specimen: PBMCs. The receptors originated from a woman in her twenties or thirties in good health and CMV-seronegative. CDR3s leave out the opening cysteine and the closing phenylalanine or tryptophan. Fields, in order: J gene, clone size, V gene, CDR3 protein. Clone size is stated in some rows and not others, as once, few, many or a class when expanded.

TRBJ2-7 few TRBV5-1 ASSPARGTYEQY
TRBJ1-2 - TRBV9 ASSTRDSGVYGYT
TRBJ1-1 - TRBV7-3 ASSFAGQGEAF
TRBJ2-2 - TRBV6-5 ATKRHHTGELF
TRBJ2-6 - TRBV9 ASSVDRGRTPGANVLT
TRBJ1-6 - TRBV5-1 ASSLESSSYNSPLH
TRBJ2-2 - TRBV5-1 ASSLAHSTGELF
TRBJ2-7 - TRBV6-6 ASSDRQGPGSYEQY
TRBJ2-3 - TRBV9 ASSVDGTRIY
TRBJ2-5 - TRBV5-1 ASRLGETQY
TRBJ2-3 - TRBV18 ASSPITSGSTDTQY
TRBJ1-5 - TRBV7-9 SSSLVGGGQASNQPQH
TRBJ1-5 - TRBV4-3 ASSQDVGVSNQPQH
TRBJ1-3 - TRBV19 ASKQALSGNTIY
TRBJ1-2 - TRBV27 ASSLGSSGYGYT
TRBJ2-2 few TRBV2 ASRGTRGTGELF
TRBJ2-2 - TRBV5-4 ASSQSASPAGELF
TRBJ1-2 few TRBV5-1 ASSLGTDGYT
TRBJ2-4 - TRBV2 ASMVQGATKNIQY
TRBJ2-2 - TRBV7-3 ASSLGLAGPGTGELF
TRBJ1-2 once TRBV9 ASSVGATEYYGYT
TRBJ2-3 - TRBV5-1 ASSLVGQHASTDTQY
TRBJ2-5 - TRBV7-9 ASSSPGLLQETQY
TRBJ1-4 - TRBV4-1 ASSRFRTGMGEKLF
TRBJ1-6 - TRBV19 ASSSQGSRNSPLH
TRBJ2-1 - TRBV29-1 SGVAGVSYNEQF
TRBJ1-5 few TRBV28 ASSFQGVDSNQPQH
TRBJ1-2 - TRBV9 ASSDPAVGYT
TRBJ1-1 once TRBV29-1 SVGGSGRMNTEAF
TRBJ2-1 - TRBV30 AWSRGTSQTYNEQF
TRBJ2-1 - TRBV10-3 AISEITGNNEQF
TRBJ1-6 - TRBV6-5 ATLRTGADSPLH
TRBJ1-5 - TRBV7-2 ASSLAYRGRNQPQH
TRBJ2-5 - TRBV7-8 ASSSLAGGRETQY
TRBJ1-4 - TRBV19 ASSIWPGNEKLF
TRBJ1-1 - TRBV27 ASNPGGRTEAF
TRBJ2-1 - TRBV7-2 ASSLRGEQF
TRBJ1-1 - TRBV19 ASRGTAEAF
TRBJ2-2 - TRBV7-9 ASSSQGQNTGELF
TRBJ1-2 - TRBV6-4 ASSDGRVGGYT
TRBJ2-3 - TRBV30 AWTPIRAGGTDTQY
TRBJ2-7 - TRBV9 ASSAGGQGFYEQY
TRBJ2-1 - TRBV7-9 ASSAGLSNEQF
TRBJ2-1 - TRBV30 AWNGGGAGHEQF
TRBJ2-1 - TRBV7-9 ASSGPGTGTYNEQF